This TCR beta chain comes out of a study of T cell responses to AZD1222 COVID-19 vaccine. Here immunoSEQ multiplex PCR was the method, and the copy in TCRdb shows in-frame clones only, minus some. The data contain more than 95,000 clones, over 75% of them singletons. Trimming took 4 bases from V and 5 from J, leaving 17 bases between them. Germline CDR1 reads KGHSY; CDR2 reads FQNENV. The CDR3 spans 15 residues. This chain links TRBV16 with TRBJ1-2, with D possibly being TRBD1 (6 bases). The input for sequencing was peripheral blood, taken on day 0 of AZD1222 vaccination. The sequence was collected from an adult in good health. In DNA, the CDR3 is TGTGCCAGCAGCCCCCCTAACAGGGAACTTTATGGCTACACCTTC. Its translation: CASSPPNRELYGYTF. The full variable domain, with the rest looked up from reference TRBV16 and TRBJ1-2, is GEEVAQTPKHLVRGEGQKAKLYCAPIKGHSYVFWYQQVLKNEFKFLISFQNENVFDETGMPKERFSAKCLPNSPCSLEIQATKLEDSAVYFCASSPPNRELYGYTFGSGTRLTVV.